These T cell receptor beta chains were read from a single sample in a study of shared clonotypes between healthy human individuals. Data came from immunoSEQ multiplex PCR; TCRdb stores just in-frame clones and leaves some out. The table has roughly 640,000 clones, roughly 97% seen once. The sequencing sample was made of naive CD4+ T cells sorted from blood. These receptors were taken from a woman aged 30 to 39 in good health. Both conserved end residues are part of each CDR3. A D gene is named only where the DNA matches it firmly. Part of the rows lack a size; the others show once, few, many or a class for expanded clones.

clone_size,d_call,j_call,v_call,cdr3_aa,cdr3_nt
.,.,TRBJ2-7,TRBV18,CASSPPSSYEQYF,TGTGCCAGCTCACCCCCCAGCTCCTACGAGCAGTACTTC
.,.,TRBJ2-7,TRBV27,CASRGAYEQYF,TGTGCCAGCAGAGGAGCCTACGAGCAGTACTTC
once,.,TRBJ2-1,TRBV6-5,CASSYSRGYNEQFF,TGTGCCAGCAGTTACTCGCGGGGCTACAATGAGCAGTTCTTC
.,.,TRBJ1-1,TRBV18,CASSPGPMNTEAFF,TGTGCCAGCTCACCGGGCCCCATGAACACTGAAGCTTTCTTT
once,TRBD2,TRBJ2-3,TRBV10-1,CASSESGLAGGKDTQYF,TGCGCCAGCAGTGAGTCAGGCCTAGCGGGAGGGAAAGATACGCAGTATTTT
.,.,TRBJ1-5,TRBV29-1,CSVGYSFRNQPQHF,TGCAGCGTTGGTTATAGCTTTCGAAATCAGCCCCAGCATTTT
.,.,TRBJ2-4,TRBV18,CASSPEIAKNIQYF,TGTGCCAGCTCACCTGAGATAGCCAAAAACATTCAGTACTTC
.,.,TRBJ2-3,TRBV29-1,CSVGSGSSTDTQYF,TGCAGCGTCGGGAGCGGTTCTAGCACAGATACGCAGTATTTT
.,.,TRBJ2-5,TRBV7-2,CASSSRGTPVETQYF,TGTGCCAGCAGCTCCCGGGGGACTCCTGTGGAGACCCAGTACTTC
.,.,TRBJ2-1,TRBV9,CASRGRGANEQFF,TGTGCCAGCAGGGGGCGGGGAGCCAATGAGCAGTTCTTC
.,.,TRBJ2-4,TRBV5-8,CASSPEGRKNIQYF,TGTGCCAGCAGCCCCGAAGGCCGCAAAAACATTCAGTACTTC
once,.,TRBJ2-3,TRBV7-7,CASSHGLARTDTQYF,TGTGCCAGCAGCCACGGGCTAGCGAGGACAGATACGCAGTATTTT
.,TRBD2,TRBJ2-7,TRBV27,CATSTPLVSGSSYEQYF,TGTGCCACCTCAACCCCCTTGGTGAGCGGGAGCTCCTACGAGCAGTACTTC
.,.,TRBJ2-1,TRBV18,CASSPVTPDNEQFF,TGTGCCAGCTCACCAGTGACCCCGGACAATGAGCAGTTCTTC
.,.,TRBJ2-7,TRBV6-5,CASRVSLSEGREQYF,TGTGCCAGCAGGGTTTCTTTGTCTGAGGGTCGCGAGCAGTACTTC
.,.,TRBJ2-7,TRBV5-1,CASSLAFNQLPYEQYF,TGCGCCAGCAGCTTGGCCTTCAATCAGCTACCCTACGAGCAGTACTTC
.,TRBD2,TRBJ2-1,TRBV27,CASRKSGAGGNEQFF,TGTGCCAGCAGGAAATCGGGAGCGGGGGGCAATGAGCAGTTCTTC
.,.,TRBJ2-5,TRBV7-8,CASSSRRELTETQYF,TGTGCCAGCAGCTCCCGTCGAGAATTGACGGAGACCCAGTACTTC
.,.,TRBJ2-7,TRBV5-5,CASSRTVGDSYEQYF,TGTGCCAGCAGCAGGACAGTTGGGGATTCCTACGAGCAGTACTTC
.,.,TRBJ2-7,TRBV30,CAWSRDILAEQYF,TGTGCCTGGAGTAGAGATATTTTGGCCGAGCAGTACTTC
.,.,TRBJ2-5,TRBV18,CASSPPVRPETQYF,TGTGCCAGCTCACCACCGGTTCGGCCAGAGACCCAGTACTTC
.,.,TRBJ1-2,TRBV18,CASSPRTGTDGYTF,TGTGCCAGCTCACCCCGTACAGGGACGGATGGCTACACCTTC
.,TRBD2,TRBJ2-1,TRBV2,CASRAGGVYNEQFF,TGTGCCAGCCGTGCGGGAGGGGTCTACAATGAGCAGTTCTTC
.,TRBD2,TRBJ2-7,TRBV10-2,CASGTQLAGYEQYF,TGCGCCAGCGGAACCCAACTAGCGGGGTACGAGCAGTACTTC
.,TRBD1,TRBJ1-5,TRBV28,CASSGPGTVIQPQHF,TGTGCCAGCAGTGGGCCGGGGACAGTGATCCAGCCCCAGCATTTT
.,.,TRBJ2-3,TRBV19,CASSIGTTTDTQYF,TGTGCCAGTAGTATAGGGACTACCACAGATACGCAGTATTTT
once,TRBD1,TRBJ1-2,TRBV6-4,CASSKLSTGEYGYTF,TGTGCCAGCAGTAAACTAAGCACAGGGGAATATGGCTACACCTTC
.,.,TRBJ1-5,TRBV5-1,CASSLEGGNQPQHF,TGCGCCAGCAGCTTGGAAGGGGGTAATCAGCCCCAGCATTTT
.,.,TRBJ2-5,TRBV5-1,CASSLVLAGTQYF,TGCGCCAGCAGCTTGGTGCTAGCTGGGACCCAGTACTTC
.,.,TRBJ1-2,TRBV28,CASSLLIRSYGYTF,TGTGCCAGCAGTTTGTTGATCAGGTCGTATGGCTACACCTTC
.,.,TRBJ1-5,TRBV19,CASSESGHEDQPQHF,TGTGCCAGTAGTGAGTCGGGACACGAAGATCAGCCCCAGCATTTT